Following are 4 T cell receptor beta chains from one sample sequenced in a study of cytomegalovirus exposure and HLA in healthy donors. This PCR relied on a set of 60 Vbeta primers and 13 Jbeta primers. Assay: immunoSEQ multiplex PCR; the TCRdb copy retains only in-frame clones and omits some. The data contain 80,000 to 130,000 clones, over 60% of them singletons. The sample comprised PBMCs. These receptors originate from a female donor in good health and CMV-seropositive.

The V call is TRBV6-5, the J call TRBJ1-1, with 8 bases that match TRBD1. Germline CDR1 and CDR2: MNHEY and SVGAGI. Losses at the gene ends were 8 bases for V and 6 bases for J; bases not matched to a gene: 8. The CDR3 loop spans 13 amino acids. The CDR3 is CASFTPGGPEAFF. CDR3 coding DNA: TGTGCCAGCTTTACCCCAGGGGGCCCTGAAGCTTTCTTT.

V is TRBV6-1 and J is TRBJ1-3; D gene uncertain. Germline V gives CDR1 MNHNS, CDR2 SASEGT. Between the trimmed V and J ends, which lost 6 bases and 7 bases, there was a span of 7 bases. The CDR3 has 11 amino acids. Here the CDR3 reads CASRPGNTIYF. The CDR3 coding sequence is TGTGCCAGCAGACCGGGGAACACCATATATTTT.

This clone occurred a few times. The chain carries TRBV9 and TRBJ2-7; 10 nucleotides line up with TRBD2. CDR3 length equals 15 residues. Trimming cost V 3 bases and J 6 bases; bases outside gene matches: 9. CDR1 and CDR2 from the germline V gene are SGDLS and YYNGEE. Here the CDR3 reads CASSGRLAGEGEQYF. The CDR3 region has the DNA TGTGCCAGCAGCGGCCGGCTAGCGGGAGAAGGCGAGCAGTACTTC.

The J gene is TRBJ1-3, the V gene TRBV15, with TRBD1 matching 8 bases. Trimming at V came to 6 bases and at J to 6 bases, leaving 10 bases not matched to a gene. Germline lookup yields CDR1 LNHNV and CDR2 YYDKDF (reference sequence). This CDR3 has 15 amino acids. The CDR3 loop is CATSRLDRAANTIYF. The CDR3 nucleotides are TGTGCCACCAGTCGATTGGACAGGGCGGCAAACACCATATATTTT.